This T cell receptor (beta chain) came from a study of graft-versus-host responses after intestinal transplantation. Study results and caveats: Recipient marrow harbored GvH clones, some of which surfaced first in ileum or blood.

This clone was counted only a few times. Its matching antigen is unknown. Sequencing used immunoSEQ multiplex PCR; TCRdb keeps in-frame clones, though not all of them. The sample lists roughly 90,000 clones; 88% were seen once. The source was unstimulated CD4+ T cells sorted from spleen or lymph node cells, collected before transplant. This TCR derives from a human donor who was the organ donor for an intestinal transplant.

This chain's CDR3 is CASMRERRSNEQFF. CDR3 in DNA: TGTGCCAGCATGAGGGAGAGGAGATCCAATGAGCAGTTCTTC. The V gene is TRBV27, the J gene TRBJ2-1; D is perhaps TRBD2 (5 bases). The germline V gene has CDR1 MNHEY and CDR2 SMNVEV (reference sequence). V was cut by 7 bases and J by 6 bases, with 16 bases left in between. The length of the CDR3 is 14 residues.